The 23 T cell receptor beta chains given below trace back to one sample, sequenced in a study of long-term antiretroviral therapy in people with HIV. The authors ran the immunoSEQ assay, v3.0, at survey level. The method was immunoSEQ multiplex PCR; TCRdb's version includes in-frame clones alone and lacks a portion of them. This table holds 38,000 or so clones, approximately 94% found once. Sequencing used unsorted PBMCs, obtained roughly 9.4 years after starting antiretroviral therapy. The receptors here all came from a man younger than 45 with HIV.

The chain couples TRBV19 to TRBJ1-1, with 7 nucleotides matching TRBD1. Looked up from germline, CDR1 is LNHDA and CDR2 is SQIVND (reference sequence). This CDR3 has 14 amino acids. With V trimmed by 6 bases and J by 1 base, 5 bases remained unmatched. CDR3 in DNA: TGTGCCAGTAGCACAGGGGCTTGGAACACTGAAGCTTTCTTT. It yields the protein CASSTGAWNTEAFF.

This clone was found once. The V call is TRBV6-5, the J call TRBJ2-3; D gene ambiguous. The CDR3 consists of 13 residues. Germline CDR1 and CDR2: MNHEY and SVGAGI. V was pared by 0 bases and J by 7 bases, with 8 bases between. CDR3 nucleotides: TGTGCCAGCAGTTACTCGGGGTCTAATACGCAGTATTTT. Translated: CASSYSGSNTQYF.

The chain carries TRBV2 and TRBJ2-1, with D possibly matching TRBD1 (7 bases). Germline loops: CDR1 SNHLY, CDR2 FYNNEI. This CDR3 comprises 13 residues. V was clipped by 1 base and J by 10 bases, with 11 bases between them. CDR3 sequence reads: CASSEGQGGEQFF. CDR3 bases: TGTGCCAGCAGTGAAGGACAGGGAGGCGAGCAGTTCTTC.

The chain joins TRBV27 to TRBJ1-5; a possible D gene is TRBD1 (5 bases). Trimming removed 8 bases from V and 1 base from J, with 9 bases in between. Germline CDR1 is MNHEY and CDR2 is SMNVEV (reference sequence). This CDR3 has 13 amino acids. CDR3 in amino acids: CASGGDSNQPQHF. Written as DNA, the CDR3 is TGTGCCAGCGGCGGGGACAGCAATCAGCCCCAGCATTTT.

This chain connects TRBV6-5 to TRBJ1-6, with D perhaps matching TRBD1 (6 bases). Germline-derived CDR1 and CDR2 are MNHEY and SVGAGI. This CDR3 region has 14 residues. The V end lost 6 bases, the J end lost 11 bases, and 17 bases lay between the germline ends. CDR3 protein: CASRPGTLHPPLHF. The CDR3 DNA is TGTGCCAGCAGACCCGGGACACTCCACCCACCCCTCCACTTT.

The gene calls are TRBV5-4 and TRBJ2-2, with D tentatively TRBD2 (6 bases). The germline V gene encodes CDR1 SGHNT and CDR2 YYREEE (reference sequence). Trimming pared 0 bases from V and 5 bases from J, leaving 11 bases between. This CDR3 has 15 residues. As DNA, the CDR3 is TGTGCCAGCAGCTTGGCCGGGACTTCAACCGGGGAGCTGTTTTTT. It specifies CASSLAGTSTGELFF.

This chain joins TRBV7-8 and TRBJ1-1; D remains unclear. CDR1 is SGHVS and CDR2 is FQNEAQ in the germline V gene. The CDR3 covers 13 residues. V lost 0 bases, J lost 7 bases, and 9 bases lay in between. The DNA of the CDR3 is TGTGCCAGCAGCTTAGCCCTTGGGTATGAAGCTTTCTTT. It is translated as CASSLALGYEAFF.

The V gene is TRBV5-8, the J gene TRBJ1-5; D possibly corresponds to TRBD1 (6 bases). Germline CDR1 is SGHTS and CDR2 is YDEGEE. V lost 0 bases and J lost 6, with 13 bases in between. The CDR3 has 15 amino acids. In DNA form, the CDR3 reads TGTGCCAGCAGCTTGGAGGGGGGGAGTAGTCAGCCCCAGCATTTT. It specifies CASSLEGGSSQPQHF.

The V and J genes are TRBV7-2 and TRBJ2-1; no clear D. The CDR3 is made up of 15 amino acids. V shed 3 bases and J shed 0 bases, with 9 bases lying between them. CDR1 is SGHTA and CDR2 is FQGNSA in the germline V gene. DNA of the CDR3: TGTGCCAGCAGCTTTCTCTTTGGCTCCTACAATGAGCAGTTCTTC. Protein product: CASSFLFGSYNEQFF. Supplemented by reference TRBV7-2 and TRBJ2-1, the full variable domain reads GAGVSQSPSNKVTEKGKDVELRCDPISGHTALYWYRQSLGQGLEFLIYFQGNSAPDKSGLPSDRFSAERTGGSVSTLTIQRTQQEDSAVYLCASSFLFGSYNEQFFGPGTRLTVL.

The rearrangement joins TRBV28 to TRBJ2-6; no reliable D call. The CDR3 is 15 residues long. CDR1 MDHEN and CDR2 SYDVKM come from the germline V gene. Between the trimmed V and J ends, which lost 4 bases and 2 bases, there was a span of 9 bases. The CDR3 protein is CASSSIEAGANVLTF. In nucleotides, the CDR3 is TGTGCCAGCAGTTCTATAGAGGCTGGGGCCAACGTCCTGACTTTC.

CDR3 DNA: TGTGCCAGCAGCTTAACCACTACTCAAACCCTGGTAGCAACTAATGAAAAACTGTTTTTT. It yields the protein CASSLTTTQTLVATNEKLFF. J is TRBJ1-4 and V is TRBV7-6; D is unclear. The CDR3 consists of 20 residues. From germline, CDR1 is SGHVS and CDR2 FNYEAQ. Trimming stripped 2 bases from V and 0 bases from J, with 22 bases between.

The chain recombines TRBV7-9 with TRBJ2-2; D ambiguous. V gave up 1 base and J gave up 2 bases, with 5 bases separating them. The CDR3 runs to 14 residues. Germline lookup yields CDR1 SEHNR and CDR2 FQNEAQ (reference sequence). The CDR3 region has the DNA TGTGCCAGCAGCTTAGGGCGTAACACCGGGGAGCTGTTTTTT. This gives the protein CASSLGRNTGELFF. Complete variable domain (other parts from reference TRBV7-9 and TRBJ2-2): DTGVSQNPRHKITKRGQNVTFRCDPISEHNRLYWYRQTLGQGPEFLTYFQNEAQLEKSRLLSDRFSAERPKGSFSTLEIQRTEQGDSAMYLCASSLGRNTGELFFGEGSRLTVL.

The rearrangement uses TRBV29-1 and TRBJ2-7; 7 nucleotides match TRBD2. Germline V CDR1 and CDR2: SQVTM, ANQGSEA. This CDR3 has 15 residues. Trimming removed 3 bases from V and 3 bases from J; junction bases left unmatched: 11. CDR3 sequence reads: CSVEGGEGFGYEQYF. CDR3 in DNA: TGCAGCGTTGAGGGAGGGGAAGGTTTCGGCTACGAGCAGTACTTC.

The chain joins TRBV28 to TRBJ1-1; no definite D call. The CDR3 loop spans 13 amino acids. Deletions cut 5 bases from V and 6 bases from J, with 13 bases between. Germline values: CDR1 MDHEN, CDR2 SYDVKM. In nucleotides, the CDR3 is TGTGCCAGCAGTACGGACGTCCGCTCTGAAGCTTTCTTT. Translating gives CASSTDVRSEAFF.

This chain connects TRBV9 to TRBJ2-4; D is possibly TRBD2 (6 bases). Germline V CDR1 and CDR2: SGDLS, YYNGEE. This CDR3 contains 15 residues. The germline V and J ends were trimmed by 2 bases and 11 bases, with 20 bases remaining between them. CDR3 nucleotide sequence: TGTGCCAGCAGCGTCGGAGGGTTGAGGAGTGACGTTCAGTACTTC. This translates into CASSVGGLRSDVQYF.

This sequence joins TRBV29-1 and TRBJ1-4; D perhaps matches TRBD1 (5 bases). This CDR3 is built from 12 residues. V was shortened by 5 bases and J by 6 bases, with 10 bases between the two germline ends. The germline CDR1 and CDR2 sequences are SQVTM and ANQGSEA. The CDR3 bases are TGCAGCGTTTACCAGGGTGATGAAAAACTGTTTTTT. Translated, it gives CSVYQGDEKLFF.

Only one count was recorded for this clone. The V call is TRBV18, the J call TRBJ2-7; 7 nucleotides match TRBD1. The CDR3 totals 16 residues. V trimming: 3 bases; J trimming: 1 base; junction bases outside the gene matches: 9. Germline values: CDR1 KGHSH, CDR2 LQKENI. The chain's CDR3 is CASSPQGQRSSYEQYF. The CDR3 DNA sequence: TGTGCCAGCTCACCCCAGGGACAGAGGAGTTCCTACGAGCAGTACTTC.

This chain links TRBV10-3 with TRBJ2-5; no clear D gene. Between the trimmed V and J ends, which lost 2 bases and 5 bases, there was a span of 9 bases. Germline V gene data show CDR1 as ENHRY and CDR2 as SYGVKD. The CDR3 totals 13 residues. CDR3 in DNA: TGTGCCATCAGTGAGGACTGGGTTGAGACCCAGTACTTC. Protein: CAISEDWVETQYF.

The rearrangement links TRBV4-1 to TRBJ1-2; possibly TRBD1 for D (5 bases). Germline CDR1 is MGHRA and CDR2 is YSYEKL. CDR3 length: 15 amino acids. V lost 0 bases, J lost 5 bases, and 13 bases lay in between. CDR3 DNA sequence: TGCGCCAGCAGCCAAGAAACGCAGGGAAATTATGGCTACACCTTC. This codes for CASSQETQGNYGYTF.

The chain joins TRBV9 to TRBJ1-2, with 7 bases identical to TRBD1. Per the germline V gene, CDR1 is SGDLS and CDR2 is YYNGEE. The CDR3 totals 15 residues. V lost 1 base to trimming and J lost 7 bases; unmatched junction nucleotides: 10. In nucleotides, the CDR3 is TGTGCCAGCAGCGTACGCGGGACAGCAATGGGTGGCTACACCTTC. It specifies CASSVRGTAMGGYTF.

The V and J genes are TRBV15 and TRBJ1-3; TRBD1 matches at 7 bases. The CDR3 has 16 amino acids. Losses at the gene ends were 0 bases for V and 1 base for J; bases not matched to a gene: 3. The germline V gene encodes CDR1 LNHNV and CDR2 YYDKDF (reference sequence). This CDR3 reads CATSREGGASGNTIYF. CDR3 in DNA: TGTGCCACCAGCAGAGAAGGGGGCGCTTCTGGAAACACCATATATTTT.

The V and J genes are TRBV7-9 and TRBJ1-4, with a tentative D call TRBD1 (5 bases). CDR1 and CDR2 from the germline V gene are SEHNR and FQNEAQ (reference sequence). Trimming removed 4 bases at V and 2 bases at J, with 8 bases between. CDR3 size: 14 residues. CDR3 DNA: TGTGCCAGCAGCTCAAGACAGACTAATGAAAAACTGTTTTTT. It encodes CASSSRQTNEKLFF.

The V gene is TRBV6-1, the J gene TRBJ1-4; 7 nucleotides line up with TRBD1. The CDR3 totals 17 residues. The germline V gene encodes CDR1 MNHNS and CDR2 SASEGT. J gave up 4 bases and V 0 bases, and 8 bases lay outside the gene matches. CDR3 nucleotides: TGTGCCAGCAGTGAAGCTCCGACCGGGACAGATAATGAAAAACTGTTTTTT. It is translated as CASSEAPTGTDNEKLFF.